This T cell receptor beta chain was recovered during a study of cytomegalovirus exposure and HLA in healthy donors. Study-level findings and limits: TCR beta sequences reportedly predicted most subjects' HLA-A and HLA-B alleles accurately. After further analysis at a later stage, some 15,000 TCR beta sequences were associated with HLA alleles at 0.05 false discovery rate. Whilst most TCR sequences proved rare, a subset of public TCRs occurred across many donors.

The PCR employed 60 Vbeta primers together with 13 Jbeta primers. Repertoires were generated with immunoSEQ multiplex PCR, while TCRdb's copy carries only in-frame clones and drops some. The table lists 150,000 to 200,000 clones, roughly four fifths of them singletons. Comment on this clone: No antigen is known for it.

Germline V CDR1 and CDR2: SEHNR, FQNEAQ (reference sequence). The CDR3 length is 14 residues. Germline trimming cut 7 bases from V and 5 bases from J; bases unmatched to any gene: 5. Material for sequencing was PBMCs. This clonotype was obtained from a woman aged 40 to 50 in good health and CMV-seronegative. The V call is TRBV7-9, the J call TRBJ2-1; 10 bases are shared with TRBD1. CDR3 DNA: TGTGCCAGCACAGGGACAGGGGTCCACAATGAGCAGTTCTTC. It specifies CASTGTGVHNEQFF.